This T cell receptor (beta chain) was observed in a study of T cell repertoires in aging, cancer and after chemotherapy. Study-wide results and caveats: Untreated cancer patients had significantly lower blood TCR diversity than age-matched healthy donors. Across the chemotherapy interval, each cancer cohort showed higher median generation probability, suggesting thymic rebound.

Points on this clonotype: Its antigen is currently unknown.

Rearranged V-D-J TRB sequences were amplified with a mixed TRB-A/B primer pool. One entry per CDR3 protein results from TCRdb running MiXCR on the multiplex PCR reads. The sample records 8,500 to 10,000 distinct CDR3 sequences, 30% to 45% being singletons. Peripheral blood genomic DNA, not sorted cells or RNA, was the template. Sequencing was carried out using blood. The clonotype was recovered from a human donor in good health.

CDR3 DNA: TGTGCCAGTAGTATGGATAGGGCGCAGCCCCAGCATTTT. It specifies CASSMDRAQPQHF. The chain combines TRBV19 with TRBJ1-5; D gene uncertain. V was cut by 3 bases and J by 7 bases, with 10 bases left in between. This CDR3 has 13 amino acids. Germline V CDR1 and CDR2: LNHDA, SQIVND (reference sequence).